Listed below are T cell receptor beta chains from one sample, sequenced in a study of T cell responses to AZD1222 COVID-19 vaccine. Assay used: immunoSEQ multiplex PCR; TCRdb lists only in-frame clones, some missing. This sample has some 140,000 clones, with 80% to 95% found just once. Sequenced material: peripheral blood, taken on day 0 of AZD1222 vaccination. The receptors here all came from an adult in good health. Each CDR3 is given with its conserved first and last residue. The D gene is left open where the match is weak. Clone size appears in some rows only: once, few, many, or a class for an expanded clone.

TRBJ2-2	.	.	13	TRBV18	CASSLKNTGELFF	TGTGCCAGCTCCCTCAAGAACACCGGGGAGCTGTTTTTT
TRBJ1-1	.	.	13	TRBV11-3	CASSLGLNTEAFF	TGTGCCAGCAGCCTGGGCCTGAACACTGAAGCTTTCTTT
TRBJ1-2	.	.	13	TRBV12-3/TRBV12-4	CASRPEGLGGYTF	TGTGCCAGCAGACCCGAGGGGCTGGGTGGCTACACCTTC
TRBJ2-4	.	TRBD2	14	TRBV5-5	CASSLDPGGNIQYF	TGTGCCAGCAGCTTGGATCCGGGAGGGAACATTCAGTACTTC
TRBJ2-1	once	TRBD2	14	TRBV19	CASSIVAGENEQFF	TGTGCCAGTAGTATTGTAGCGGGAGAGAATGAGCAGTTCTTC
TRBJ1-3	.	.	16	TRBV29-1	CSVDVRGGGSGNTIYF	TGCAGCGTTGACGTACGGGGAGGGGGCTCTGGAAACACCATATATTTT
TRBJ2-7	few	.	15	TRBV7-9	CASSLPEESPYEQYF	TGTGCCAGCAGCTTACCCGAGGAGTCCCCCTACGAGCAGTACTTC
TRBJ2-7	.	.	15	TRBV4-3	CASSQDYGITYEQYF	TGCGCCAGCAGCCAAGATTACGGCATAACCTACGAGCAGTACTTC
TRBJ1-2	few	.	11	TRBV20-1	CSAALDYGYTF	TGCAGTGCTGCCCTGGACTATGGCTACACCTTC
TRBJ1-4	.	TRBD1	15	TRBV16	CASSISRGLQEKLFF	TGTGCCAGCAGCATTAGCAGGGGGCTTCAAGAAAAACTGTTTTTT
TRBJ2-7	.	.	14	TRBV19	CASRTRNTPYEQYF	TGTGCCAGTAGGACTAGGAACACCCCGTACGAGCAGTACTTC
TRBJ2-7	.	.	15	TRBV14	CASSQLGPEPYEQYF	TGTGCCAGCAGCCAACTCGGGCCAGAGCCCTACGAGCAGTACTTC
TRBJ1-6	.	TRBD1	20	TRBV3-1/TRBV3-2	CASSQRVIAGGSSYNSPLHF	TGTGCCAGCAGCCAGAGGGTGATAGCAGGGGGCAGCTCCTATAATTCACCCCTCCACTTT
TRBJ2-5	.	.	12	TRBV30	CAWSVMAETQYF	TGTGCCTGGAGTGTAATGGCTGAGACCCAGTACTTC
TRBJ1-1	.	TRBD1	16	TRBV27	CASSTGTGLMNTEAFF	TGTGCCAGCAGCACCGGGACAGGTTTGATGAACACTGAAGCTTTCTTT
TRBJ1-5	.	.	13	TRBV30	CAWSPGTDFPQHF	TGTGCCTGGAGCCCCGGGACGGATTTCCCCCAGCATTTT
TRBJ2-7	.	.	13	TRBV27	CASSLGRSYEQYF	TGTGCCAGCAGTTTGGGACGTTCCTACGAGCAGTACTTC
TRBJ2-2	.	TRBD2	16	TRBV5-6	CASSFSREGRTGELFF	TGTGCCAGCAGCTTCTCGCGGGAGGGCCGCACCGGGGAGCTGTTTTTT
TRBJ1-6	.	TRBD1	17	TRBV9	CASSVGEGATYNSPLHF	TGTGCCAGCAGCGTCGGGGAGGGGGCCACCTATAATTCACCCCTCCACTTT
TRBJ1-3	once	TRBD1	15	TRBV5-4	CASSPGQISGNTIYF	TGTGCCAGCAGCCCGGGACAGATCTCTGGAAACACCATATATTTT
TRBJ1-4	once	.	15	TRBV18	CASSPQAVSAEKLFF	TGTGCCAGCTCACCACAGGCGGTATCGGCTGAAAAACTGTTTTTT
TRBJ1-4	.	.	14	TRBV29-1	CSVGPGVTNEKLFF	TGCAGCGTTGGCCCGGGGGTGACTAATGAAAAACTGTTTTTT
TRBJ1-1	.	TRBD1	16	TRBV5-1	CASSLTGVARNTEAFF	TGCGCCAGCAGCTTGACAGGGGTTGCGAGGAACACTGAAGCTTTCTTT
TRBJ1-2	.	TRBD1	12	TRBV19	CAGRGQDYGYTF	TGTGCCGGAAGGGGACAGGACTATGGCTACACCTTC
TRBJ1-2	.	.	17	TRBV13	CASSFHGERGFPYGYTF	TGTGCCAGCAGCTTTCATGGGGAAAGGGGGTTCCCCTATGGCTACACCTTC
TRBJ1-4	.	.	20	TRBV13	CASSRPASGNGGATNEKLFF	TGTGCCAGCAGCCGCCCAGCCTCGGGTAACGGGGGCGCAACTAATGAAAAACTGTTTTTT
TRBJ2-7	.	TRBD2	16	TRBV7-2	CASSFKGAGGSYEQYF	TGTGCCAGCAGCTTCAAGGGAGCCGGGGGGTCCTACGAGCAGTACTTC
TRBJ2-2	.	TRBD2	18	TRBV18	CASSPQASGGANTGELFF	TGTGCCAGCTCACCACAAGCCAGCGGGGGAGCTAACACCGGGGAGCTGTTTTTT
TRBJ2-5	once	.	14	TRBV6-5	CASIHSTVKETQYF	TGTGCCAGCATTCATTCGACAGTTAAAGAGACCCAGTACTTC
TRBJ1-3	.	TRBD1	19	TRBV2	CASDRLVRDRGPSGNTIYF	TGTGCCAGTGACCGATTAGTCCGGGACAGGGGGCCATCTGGAAACACCATATATTTT
TRBJ1-2	.	.	14	TRBV6-5	CASGAFWGAGGYTF	TGTGCCAGTGGAGCCTTTTGGGGCGCAGGCGGCTACACCTTC
TRBJ1-1	once	.	15	TRBV7-9	CASSPNPGTNTEAFF	TGTGCCAGCAGCCCAAATCCGGGGACGAACACTGAAGCTTTCTTT
TRBJ2-7	.	.	15	TRBV11-2	CASSSYPGGGYEQYF	TGTGCCAGCAGCTCTTACCCCGGGGGAGGCTACGAGCAGTACTTC
TRBJ1-2	.	TRBD1	15	TRBV5-1	CASSFGLGTDYGYTF	TGCGCCAGCAGCTTCGGCCTCGGGACAGACTATGGCTACACCTTC
TRBJ2-3	.	.	15	TRBV3-1/TRBV3-2	CASSQVAGRTDTQYF	TGTGCCAGCAGCCAAGTGGCAGGACGTACAGATACGCAGTATTTT
TRBJ1-4	once	TRBD1	15	TRBV18	CASSSNRGENEKLFF	TGTGCCAGCTCATCCAACAGGGGGGAGAATGAAAAACTGTTTTTT
TRBJ2-2	.	TRBD1	16	TRBV5-1	CASSTPGQGANGELFF	TGCGCCAGCAGTACGCCGGGACAGGGGGCAAACGGGGAGCTGTTTTTT
TRBJ1-5	.	.	14	TRBV4-2	CASSQEDGVRAQHF	TGTGCCAGCAGCCAAGAGGACGGAGTCAGGGCCCAGCATTTT
TRBJ2-2	.	.	14	TRBV19	CATGGGLNTGELFF	TGTGCCACTGGGGGGGGCCTGAACACCGGGGAGCTGTTTTTT
TRBJ1-2	.	TRBD1	11	TRBV29-1	CSMGQGVGYTF	TGCAGCATGGGGCAGGGGGTCGGCTACACCTTC
TRBJ1-6	.	.	12	TRBV30	CAWSSNNSPLHF	TGTGCCTGGAGTTCTAATAATTCACCCCTCCACTTT
TRBJ2-1	.	.	13	TRBV30	CAWSGSLYNEQFF	TGTGCCTGGAGCGGTAGTCTCTACAATGAGCAGTTCTTC
TRBJ1-1	.	.	15	TRBV7-2	CASSLDVSVNTEAFF	TGTGCCAGCAGCTTAGATGTTTCCGTAAACACTGAAGCTTTCTTT
TRBJ1-2	.	TRBD1	15	TRBV9	CASSGGTGGNYGYTF	TGTGCCAGCAGCGGCGGGACAGGGGGCAACTATGGCTACACCTTC
TRBJ1-4	.	.	12	TRBV19	CASSRLQEKLFF	TGTGCCAGTAGCCGTCTCCAAGAAAAACTGTTTTTT
TRBJ1-2	.	.	17	TRBV6-1	CASSEVRGEGGNYGYTF	TGTGCCAGCAGTGAAGTTAGGGGGGAGGGGGGCAACTATGGCTACACCTTC